The rows below give T cell receptor beta chains drawn from one sample of a study of patients and donors after allogeneic stem cell transplantation. One entry per CDR3 protein results from TCRdb running MiXCR on the RT-PCR reads. Seen here are roughly 30,000 distinct CDR3 sequences, approximately 6.3% observed once, and the top ten hold roughly 34%. Sequencing used blood, either unsorted or a sorted T cell fraction (not recorded which). The receptor set was obtained from a human donor who was either an allogeneic HSCT recipient or a stem cell or donor lymphocyte infusion donor (not recorded which). It is not recorded whose cells these are; they may come from a transplant donor. Both conserved end residues are part of each CDR3.

V gene,J gene,CDR3 protein
TRBV4-3,TRBJ2-7,CASSQTSSGRVYF
TRBV2,TRBJ2-7,CASSTLQGSYEQYF
TRBV9,TRBJ2-3,CASSVGRASGRLTDTQYF
TRBV7-9,TRBJ2-2,CASSLASGNTGELFF
TRBV25-1,TRBJ2-1,CASSDSGDSYNEQFF
TRBV12-3/TRBV12-4,TRBJ2-3,CASSQQGATDTQYF
TRBV10-3,TRBJ2-7,CAISEGLASRSSYEQYF
TRBV18,TRBJ2-5,CASSRETQYF
TRBV7-9,TRBJ2-7,CASSLNRGYSYEQYF
TRBV28,TRBJ2-7,CASSLSAGIAYEQYF
TRBV12-3/TRBV12-4,TRBJ2-3,CASRTLRDFGTDTQYF
TRBV7-6,TRBJ2-7,CASSPTGYEQYF
TRBV11-2,TRBJ1-1,CASSLDTLSFEAFF
TRBV18,TRBJ1-1,CASCQGRNTEAFF
TRBV12-5,TRBJ2-5,CASALSGSVGETQYF
TRBV9,TRBJ2-2,CASSGPTADTGELFF
TRBV6-1,TRBJ1-2,CASSAGGYTF
TRBV10-3,TRBJ2-1,CAISESWSGSSYNEQFF
TRBV10-3,TRBJ2-3,CAISEWEREGRTDTQYF
TRBV7-8,TRBJ1-1,CASSLMRPDTEAFF
TRBV7-8,TRBJ2-1,CASSVSGSPYNEQFF
TRBV11-2,TRBJ1-1,CASSFGQGGGTEAFF
TRBV4-2,TRBJ1-2,CASSQADGYTF
TRBV9,TRBJ1-3,CASSQSHGSSGNTIYF
TRBV28,TRBJ2-7,CASSRTGYEQYF
TRBV6-2/TRBV6-3,TRBJ2-7,CASSYLRLAGGNEQYF
TRBV5-1,TRBJ2-1,CASSLAGTGGWNEQFF